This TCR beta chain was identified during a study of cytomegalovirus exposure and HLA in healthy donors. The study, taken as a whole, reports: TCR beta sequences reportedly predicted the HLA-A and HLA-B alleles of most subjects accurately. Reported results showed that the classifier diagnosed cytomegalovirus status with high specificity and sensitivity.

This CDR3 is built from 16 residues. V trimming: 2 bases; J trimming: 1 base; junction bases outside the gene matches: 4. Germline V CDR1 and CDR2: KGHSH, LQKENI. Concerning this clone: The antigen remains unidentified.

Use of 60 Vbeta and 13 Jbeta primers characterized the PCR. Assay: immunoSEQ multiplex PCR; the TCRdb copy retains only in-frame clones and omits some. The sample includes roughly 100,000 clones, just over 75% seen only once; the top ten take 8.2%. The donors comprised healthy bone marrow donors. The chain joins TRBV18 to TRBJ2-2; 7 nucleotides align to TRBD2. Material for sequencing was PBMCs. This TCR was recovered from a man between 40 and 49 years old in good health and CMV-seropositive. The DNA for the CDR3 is TGTGCCAGCTCACCATCGCTAGCGGTGAACACCGGGGAGCTGTTTTTT. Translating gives CASSPSLAVNTGELFF.